What follows is one T cell receptor beta chain and its context. In the original workflow: Cell counts per sample came from amplifying reference gene primers. Here immunoSEQ multiplex PCR was the method, and the copy in TCRdb shows in-frame clones only, minus some. D and trimming come from the DNA, and the V and J calls and clone size come from that table. Of 350,000 or so clones detected, approximately 90% appear once; the ten largest clones hold 1.5% to 2%. V lost 0 bases to trimming and J lost 4 bases, with 9 bases between them. This CDR3 has 14 amino acids. CDR1 and CDR2 (germline): WSHSY, SAAADI. This specimen belongs to a study of blood T cell repertoires in COVID-19. Overall study: There were acute and convalescent COVID-19 samples, and they came from the United States, Italy and Spain. PBMCs, B-cell-depleted T cells, or T cells were the source of the cDNA or gDNA that made up the material.

The chain combines TRBV10-2 with TRBJ1-2; D gene uncertain. Sequencing was performed on peripheral blood. The sequence was collected from a woman aged 30 to 39 with COVID-19, enrolled during active disease. The CDR3 DNA sequence: TGCGCCAGCAGTGAGTCATCAGGTCTCTATGGCTACACCTTC. Its translation: CASSESSGLYGYTF.